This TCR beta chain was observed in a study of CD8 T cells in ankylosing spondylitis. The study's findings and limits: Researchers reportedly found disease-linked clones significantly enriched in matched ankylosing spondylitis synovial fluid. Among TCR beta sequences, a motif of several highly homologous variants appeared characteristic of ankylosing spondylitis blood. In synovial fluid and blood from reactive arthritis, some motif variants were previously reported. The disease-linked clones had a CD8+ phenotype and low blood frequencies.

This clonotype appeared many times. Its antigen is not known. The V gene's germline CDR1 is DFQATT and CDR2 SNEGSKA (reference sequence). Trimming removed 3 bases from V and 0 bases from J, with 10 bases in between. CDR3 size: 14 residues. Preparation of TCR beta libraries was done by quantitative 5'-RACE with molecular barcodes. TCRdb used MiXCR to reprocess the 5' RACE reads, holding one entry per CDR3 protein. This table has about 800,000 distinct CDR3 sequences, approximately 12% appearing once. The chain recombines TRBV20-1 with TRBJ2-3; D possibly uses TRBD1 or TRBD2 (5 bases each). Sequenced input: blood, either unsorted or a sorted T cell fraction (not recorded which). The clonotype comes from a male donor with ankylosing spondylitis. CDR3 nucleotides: TGCAGTGCTAGGTGGGGGTCTAGCACAGATACGCAGTATTTT. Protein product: CSARWGSSTDTQYF.